The sequence of this T cell receptor beta chain was determined in a study of T-cell memory formation after mild COVID-19. Study-wide results and caveats: Day 15 to 85 contractors were CD4/CD8 balanced; later expanders leaned CD4+.

A note on this clonotype: No antigen is known for it.

Germline CDR1 is MNHEY and CDR2 is SMNVEV (reference sequence). The CDR3 extends over 17 amino acids. J was trimmed by 1 base and V by 4 bases; bases with no gene match: 9. TCRdb reanalysed the 5' RACE reads using MiXCR and keeps one entry per CDR3 protein. This sample has a few hundred thousand distinct CDR3 sequences, with around 27% found just once. The receptor was isolated from an adult woman who had mild COVID-19 (a few samples of this study predate the infection). Cell type and time point are not known. V usage is TRBV27 and J usage is TRBJ2-2; 7 bases fit TRBD2. Material for sequencing was PBMCs or a T cell subset sorted from them (not recorded which). DNA for the CDR3: TGTGCCAGCAGTTCGTTCCTCAGCGGGAAGAACACCGGGGAGCTGTTTTTT. Protein: CASSSFLSGKNTGELFF.